A selection of T cell receptor beta chains follows, all from one sample in a study of glioma-infiltrating T cells. One entry per CDR3 protein, called by TCRdb with MiXCR from the multiplex PCR reads. Of a few hundred thousand distinct CDR3 sequences listed, 41% were seen once; the top ten hold approximately 12%. The sequenced sample consisted of glioma tissue, nonneoplastic brain tissue, or PBMCs (not recorded which). These receptor sequences come from a human donor with low-grade glioma or glioblastoma, undergoing nonglioma brain surgery, or in good health (not recorded which). The CDR3 runs from the conserved cysteine through the conserved F or W. The order of the fields is clone size, V gene, CDR3 length, J gene, D gene, CDR3 DNA, CDR3 protein. D genes are given only for firm matches. Part of the rows lack a size; the others show once, few, many or a class for expanded clones.

-	TRBV20-1	13	TRBJ2-7	-	TGCAGACCCTACGGGTTAAGCTCCTACGAGCGGTACTTC	CRPYGLSSYERYF
-	TRBV7-9	17	TRBJ2-5	TRBD2	TGTGCCAGCAGCCCCCGGTGGCTAGCGGGAGTCCAAGAGACCCAGTACTTC	CASSPRWLAGVQETQYF
-	TRBV5-1	14	TRBJ2-1	TRBD1	TGCGCCAGCAGCTTGGTACCAGGGGGCGATGAGCAGTTCTTC	CASSLVPGGDEQFF
-	TRBV24-1	15	TRBJ2-1	-	TGTGCCACCAGTGAAGGCGGAGGCTCCTACAATGAGCAGTTCTTC	CATSEGGGSYNEQFF
many	TRBV20-1	15	TRBJ1-2	TRBD1	TGCAGTGCTGAATCCTTAAGACAGGGGAGTTATGGCTACACCTTC	CSAESLRQGSYGYTF
-	TRBV11-2	15	TRBJ1-1	TRBD1	TGTGCCAGCAGCTTAAACCGACAGGGGAACACTGAAGCTTTCTTT	CASSLNRQGNTEAFF
few	TRBV12-3/TRBV12-4	16	TRBJ2-7	TRBD2	TGTGCCAGCAGTAGGGGGACTAGCGGGACCTCCTACGAGCAGTACTTC	CASSRGTSGTSYEQYF
few	TRBV7-2	13	TRBJ1-2	-	TGTGCCAGCAGCCAAGGGTCCAACTATGGCTACACCTTC	CASSQGSNYGYTF
many	TRBV27	17	TRBJ2-7	-	TGTGCCAGCAGTTGGAACTACGTAGAGGGGAGAGACTACGAGCAGTACTTC	CASSWNYVEGRDYEQYF
few	TRBV20-1	15	TRBJ2-1	-	TGCAGTGGCCCCGATGTGGGCCGTCGGTCCAATGAGCAGTTCTTC	CSGPDVGRRSNEQFF
-	TRBV6-5	24	TRBJ1-6	-	-	CASSYSALYLCASSPTAIGSPLHF
-	TRBV20-1	17	TRBJ2-1	-	TGCAGTGCTAGAGATTGGGCGAGGTTCAGAGCCCACAATGAGCAGTTCTTC	CSARDWARFRAHNEQFF
-	TRBV5-1	14	TRBJ1-1	-	TGCGCCAGCAGCTTGAGGGGGGGCAGAACTGAAGCTTTCTTT	CASSLRGGRTEAFF
once	TRBV5-1	14	TRBJ2-7	TRBD1	TGCGCCAGCAACCGTGGACAGGGGTTCTACGAGCAGTACTTC	CASNRGQGFYEQYF
-	TRBV6-2/TRBV6-3	17	TRBJ1-3	-	TGTGCCAGCAGTTCCTTTACGAGGGGCAGAATAGGAAACACCACATATTTT	CASSSFTRGRIGNTTYF
-	TRBV19	16	TRBJ1-3	-	TGTGCCAGTAGTCCCTTGGACGGTAGCTCTGGAAACACCATATATTTT	CASSPLDGSSGNTIYF
-	TRBV28	12	TRBJ2-7	-	TGTGCCAGCAGTCCCATCGTGAGCGAGCAGTACTTC	CASSPIVSEQYF
-	TRBV6-1	12	TRBJ1-1	-	TGTGCCAGCAGTCCGGGGGATAGATTGGCTTTCTTT	CASSPGDRLAFF
-	TRBV7-9	14	TRBJ1-1	-	TGTGCCAGCAGCCCAGTAATGGGAAGCACTGAAGCTTTCTTT	CASSPVMGSTEAFF
many	TRBV6-1	13	TRBJ1-1	-	TGTGCCAGCAGCTCAAAAGACCGAACTGAAGCTTTCTTT	CASSSKDRTEAFF
many	TRBV20-1	14	TRBJ1-4	TRBD1	TGCAGTGCTAGCCGGACAGGGGGCAATGAAAAACTGTTTTTT	CSASRTGGNEKLFF
-	TRBV4-1	17	TRBJ2-3	-	TGCGCCAGCAGCCAAGATAGGACCGGGACGGGACGAGATACGCAGTATTTT	CASSQDRTGTGRDTQYF
many	TRBV27	13	TRBJ2-7	TRBD1	TGTGCCAGCAGTTCCTGGGACAGCGAGCAGCAGTACTTC	CASSSWDSEQQYF
-	TRBV20-1	13	TRBJ2-7	-	TGCAGTGCTAGAGAGGGGGGCTTGTACGAGCAGTACTTC	CSAREGGLYEQYF
few	TRBV6-1	12	TRBJ2-1	-	TGTGCCAGCGGGCTATACAGGGAGGTGGGCTTCTTC	CASGLYREVGFF
-	TRBV2	15	TRBJ2-1	TRBD2	TGTGCCAGCAGTGGCACGGGAGGTACCTACAATGAGCAGTTCTTC	CASSGTGGTYNEQFF
-	TRBV7-2	18	TRBJ2-5	TRBD2	TGTGCCAGCAGCCACGGGACTAGCGGGATCCTGATGAGGGAGACCCAGTACTTC	CASSHGTSGILMRETQYF
-	TRBV7-2	13	TRBJ1-5	-	TGTGCCAGCAGCTACATGACGGGGCAGCCCCAGCATTTT	CASSYMTGQPQHF
few	TRBV5-4	14	TRBJ2-3	-	TGTGCCAGCAGCCACGCACAGTTCGCAGATACGCAGTATTTT	CASSHAQFADTQYF
few	TRBV7-9	13	TRBJ2-7	TRBD1	TGTGCCAGCAGATCGGGACAGAACTACGAGCAGTACTTC	CASRSGQNYEQYF
few	TRBV6-6	18	TRBJ1-2	TRBD1	TGTGCCAGCAGTTACGTCGGGACAGGACCCACTTTTAACTATGGCTACACCTTC	CASSYVGTGPTFNYGYTF
-	TRBV27	16	TRBJ2-3	TRBD1	TGTGCCAGCAGCGCTTCGGGACAGGGTGCCGGAGATACGCAGTATTTT	CASSASGQGAGDTQYF
-	TRBV28	13	TRBJ2-1	TRBD2	TGTGCCAGCAGTTTGCGGGAGCGGGATGAGCAGTTCTTC	CASSLRERDEQFF
-	TRBV5-1	13	TRBJ2-3	-	TGCGCCACCCAACTGGGCGGCACAGATACGCAGTATTTT	CATQLGGTDTQYF
few	TRBV20-1	14	TRBJ1-2	-	TGCAGTGCTAGAGCATGGGGCAGTTTCTATGGCTACACCTTC	CSARAWGSFYGYTF
-	TRBV4-1	20	TRBJ2-7	TRBD1	TGCGCCAGCAGCCAAGTCTTCGGAGGTTTAAGGACAGGTGTCTTCTACGAGCAGTACTTC	CASSQVFGGLRTGVFYEQYF
few	TRBV25-1	14	TRBJ2-1	-	TGTGCCAGCAGTGGGCCAGGCTCCAACAATGAGCAGTTCTTC	CASSGPGSNNEQFF
-	TRBV20-1	11	TRBJ1-2	TRBD1	TGCAGTGCCACAGGGGACTATGGCTACACCTTC	CSATGDYGYTF
-	TRBV18	14	TRBJ1-2	-	TGTGCCAGCTCGCCGACCGCCCTCGGCTATGGCTACACCTTC	CASSPTALGYGYTF
few	TRBV7-2	16	TRBJ1-2	TRBD1	TGTGCCAGCAGCTTAAGGGACAGGGGGCGCCAGGGGGGCTACACCTTC	CASSLRDRGRQGGYTF
once	TRBV20-1	12	TRBJ2-7	-	TGCAGTGCTCGGAAGACTGTGGGAGAGCGGTACTTC	CSARKTVGERYF
-	TRBV20-1	16	TRBJ2-1	TRBD2	TGCAGTGCTTCCTCGGGACTAGCGGCTCAATACAATGAGCAGTTCTTC	CSASSGLAAQYNEQFF
few	TRBV20-1	18	TRBJ2-7	TRBD2	TGCAGTGCTAGAGGACTCCCGGGACTAGCGGGAGTGAGCTACGAGCAGTACTTC	CSARGLPGLAGVSYEQYF
-	TRBV24-1	15	TRBJ2-2	TRBD2	TGTGCCACCAGTGATTCGGGAGGGCCGGCCGGGGAGCTGTTTTTT	CATSDSGGPAGELFF
-	TRBV7-9	14	TRBJ1-1	-	TGTGCCAGCAGCCAGCTAGAGGGGAGCACTAAAGCTTTCTTT	CASSQLEGSTKAFF
-	TRBV4-1	15	TRBJ2-1	TRBD2	TGCGCCAGCAGCCTACTAGCGTCTCTTTGGGATGAGCAGTTCTTC	CASSLLASLWDEQFF
many	TRBV6-1	13	TRBJ2-1	-	TGTGCCAGCAGTCCGGAGGGGGGCTCTGAGCAGTTCTTC	CASSPEGGSEQFF
many	TRBV27	14	TRBJ2-7	TRBD1	TGTGCCAGCACTCCCACAGGGGGCCTCTACGAGCAGTACTTC	CASTPTGGLYEQYF
few	TRBV29-1	14	TRBJ1-5	-	TGCAGCGTTGTGGAGCAGGATAGCAATCAGCCCCAGCATTTT	CSVVEQDSNQPQHF
-	TRBV6-1	14	TRBJ1-2	-	TGTGCCAGCAGCGAAGCGTTGAACCGCGGAGACTACACCTTC	CASSEALNRGDYTF
-	TRBV7-9	15	TRBJ1-1	TRBD1	TGTGCCAACAGCTTAAACAGGGCAGGGGGCACTGAAGCTTTCTTT	CANSLNRAGGTEAFF
-	TRBV20-1	14	TRBJ2-1	TRBD1	TGCAGTGCTAGAGGGGACAGGGCCGCCTTCGAGCAGTTCTTC	CSARGDRAAFEQFF
-	TRBV4-3	19	TRBJ2-1	TRBD2	TGCGCCAGCAGCCAAGAGCGGCTAGCGGGCAGTCGGTCCTACAATGAGCAGTTCTTC	CASSQERLAGSRSYNEQFF
-	TRBV4-1	15	TRBJ1-4	-	TGCGCCAGCAGCCAAGACACATCAACTAATGAACAACTGTTTTTT	CASSQDTSTNEQLFF
-	TRBV7-9	15	TRBJ2-7	-	TGTGCCAGCAGCGCCCCTCAGGAGATCGGTTACGAGCGGTACTTC	CASSAPQEIGYERYF
few	TRBV4-1	14	TRBJ2-7	-	TGCGCCAGCACCTATAGAACCGGGGGCTACGAGCAGTACTTC	CASTYRTGGYEQYF
many	TRBV27	14	TRBJ2-7	TRBD1	TGTGCCAGCAGTTTCTCCGGGACAGGGAACGAGCAGTACTTC	CASSFSGTGNEQYF
many	TRBV20-1	13	TRBJ2-5	TRBD2	TGCAGTGCTACCACCGGGACTATCGAGACCCAGTACTTC	CSATTGTIETQYF
many	TRBV6-1	14	TRBJ2-3	TRBD1	TGTGCCAGTCGCCGGGACAGTCTTTCAGATACGCAGTATTTT	CASRRDSLSDTQYF